The entry that follows covers one TCR beta chain sequence. The record originates from a study of blood T cell repertoires in COVID-19. Study-wide context: Sites across the United States, Italy and Spain contributed samples from acute and convalescent COVID-19. T cells, B-cell-depleted T cells, or PBMCs supplied cDNA or gDNA.

Trimming removed 6 bases from V and 6 bases from J; junction bases left unmatched: 9. CDR1 and CDR2 from the germline V gene are SNHLY and FYNNEI. The CDR3 length is 14 residues. The table came from immunoSEQ multiplex PCR; TCRdb's copy has only in-frame clones and leaves some out. Counted here are 130,000 to 150,000 clones, around 87% occurring once; the ten biggest clones make up under 7.5%. The receptor was derived from an elderly man with acute or convalescent COVID-19. The sample comprised peripheral blood. This chain connects TRBV2 to TRBJ1-2; 8 bases fit TRBD1. For the CDR3, the DNA is TGTGCCAGCAGCGCTCAGCCGACAGGGGATGGCTACACCTTC. It yields the protein CASSAQPTGDGYTF.